A selection of T cell receptor beta chains follows, all from one sample in a study of blood T cell repertoires in COVID-19. Method: immunoSEQ multiplex PCR; TCRdb's copy keeps in-frame clones and lacks some. Of about 260,000 clones listed, less than 90% are singletons. The sample comprised peripheral blood. These receptors all stem from a man in his 60s who had recovered from COVID-19. CDR3s include the opening cysteine and the closing phenylalanine or tryptophan. A D gene is named only where the DNA matches it firmly. Where a row states a size, it is once, few, many or the class of an expanded clone; other rows omit it.

cdr3_length clone_size d_call j_call v_call cdr3_aa cdr3_nt
12 - - TRBJ2-3 TRBV19 CASSIPADTQYF TGTGCCAGTAGTATCCCCGCAGATACGCAGTATTTT
15 - TRBD1 TRBJ1-5 TRBV30 CAWSGDRGRGQPQHF TGTGCCTGGAGTGGGGACAGGGGAAGAGGACAGCCCCAGCATTTT
15 - TRBD1 TRBJ1-5 TRBV19 CASSERQGSNQPQHF TGTGCCAGTAGTGAAAGACAGGGGAGCAATCAGCCCCAGCATTTT
13 - - TRBJ2-7 TRBV7-3 CASSLTQDYEQYF TGTGCCAGCAGCTTAACACAGGATTACGAGCAGTACTTC
14 - TRBD2 TRBJ2-3 TRBV29-1 CSVGLASSTDTQYF TGCAGCGTGGGACTAGCCTCTAGCACAGATACGCAGTATTTT
14 few TRBD2 TRBJ2-1 TRBV5-6 CASSPLAAYNEQFF TGTGCCAGCAGCCCTCTAGCGGCATACAATGAGCAGTTCTTC
13 - TRBD1 TRBJ2-3 TRBV19 CAARGTVTDTQYF TGTGCCGCTCGTGGGACAGTCACAGATACGCAGTATTTT
18 - TRBD2 TRBJ2-3 TRBV7-2 CASTIAVRGGAKQDTQYF TGTGCCAGCACCATAGCGGTACGCGGGGGGGCAAAGCAAGATACGCAGTATTTT
15 - TRBD2 TRBJ2-2 TRBV20-1 CSASGLAVNTGELFF TGCAGTGCTAGTGGACTAGCGGTGAACACCGGGGAGCTGTTTTTT
15 - - TRBJ1-4 TRBV2 CASSEGASLNEKLFF TGTGCCAGCAGTGAAGGAGCCTCTCTAAATGAAAAACTGTTTTTT
14 few TRBD1 TRBJ2-1 TRBV20-1 CSASSGTGNNEQFF TGCAGTGCTAGTAGTGGGACAGGGAACAATGAGCAGTTCTTC
16 - - TRBJ1-2 TRBV7-2 CASSQTRQFNSYGYTF TGTGCCAGCAGCCAAACAAGACAGTTTAACAGCTATGGCTACACCTTC
16 - TRBD1 TRBJ1-3 TRBV27 CASRRDRGFRGNTIYF TGTGCCAGCCGCCGGGACAGGGGATTTCGTGGAAACACCATATATTTT
15 - - TRBJ2-6 TRBV27 CASSFQGLGANVLTF TGTGCCAGCAGTTTCCAGGGCCTCGGGGCCAACGTCCTGACTTTC
14 - TRBD1 TRBJ1-6 TRBV9 CASSVGTGDSPLHF TGTGCCAGCAGCGTGGGGACAGGGGATTCACCCCTCCACTTT
14 - - TRBJ2-3 TRBV5-4 CASSLAVRQDTQYF TGTGCCAGCAGCTTGGCCGTCAGGCAAGATACGCAGTATTTT
17 - TRBD1 TRBJ2-5 TRBV24-1 CATSAPGQGAYQETQYF TGTGCCACCAGTGCCCCCGGACAGGGGGCCTACCAAGAGACCCAGTACTTC
16 once - TRBJ1-4 TRBV2 CASSEALGGAHEKLFF TGTGCCAGCAGTGAAGCGCTGGGGGGGGCACATGAAAAACTGTTTTTT
15 - TRBD1 TRBJ2-7 TRBV12-5 CASGLAPGQGYEQYF TGTGCTAGTGGTTTGGCTCCGGGACAGGGATACGAGCAGTACTTC
14 - - TRBJ2-3 TRBV13 CASSLRGGTDTQYF TGTGCCAGCAGCTTAAGGGGGGGTACAGATACGCAGTATTTT
16 - - TRBJ1-1 TRBV20-1 CSASYRDLSSNTEAFF TGCAGTGCTAGTTACAGGGACCTGTCCTCGAACACTGAAGCTTTCTTT
14 - - TRBJ2-3 TRBV7-7 CASSLARGTDTQYF TGTGCCAGCAGCTTAGCGCGTGGCACAGATACGCAGTATTTT
13 - - TRBJ2-7 TRBV7-2 CASSLVRSYEQYF TGTGCCAGCAGCTTAGTACGGTCCTACGAGCAGTACTTC
17 - - TRBJ2-6 TRBV18 CASSPLTGPSGANVLTF TGTGCCAGCTCACCTTTGACAGGACCCTCTGGGGCCAACGTCCTGACTTTC
13 - - TRBJ1-2 TRBV9 CASSVGRGSGYTF TGTGCCAGCAGCGTAGGTCGGGGGAGCGGCTACACCTTC
15 - - TRBJ1-5 TRBV21-1 CASSNRAGLGQPQHF TGTGCCAGCAGCAATAGGGCAGGGTTAGGCCAGCCCCAGCATTTT